Presented here are 9 T cell receptor beta chains from one specimen sequenced in a study of cytomegalovirus exposure and HLA in healthy donors. TCRdb keeps only in-frame clones here, not all; method: immunoSEQ multiplex PCR. The table shows fewer than 150,000 clones, with 86% occurring only once. The sequenced sample was PBMCs. The source is a man between 18 and 35 years old in good health and CMV-seronegative.

V usage is TRBV5-7 and J usage is TRBJ2-7; TRBD1 aligns across 11 bases. TRBV5-7 is treated as an ORF (open reading frame) with a function not yet certain. This CDR3 spans 14 amino acids. The J segment lost 6 bases and the V segment lost 4 bases, leaving 6 bases of the junction unmatched. The CDR3 DNA follows: TGTGCCAGCAGCGAGGGACAGGGGGAGATCGAGCAGTACTTC. Translation: CASSEGQGEIEQYF.

The chain combines TRBV30 with TRBJ1-1; weak D call: TRBD1 (6 bases). This CDR3 has 13 residues. V lost 3 bases and J lost 4, with 12 bases in between. Germline CDR1 GTSNPN, CDR2 SVGIG (reference sequence). For the CDR3, the DNA is TGTGCCTGGAGGGGAGAAGGGGGCACTGAAGCTTTCTTT. Amino acid sequence: CAWRGEGGTEAFF.

The chain couples TRBV4-2 to TRBJ2-7; 12 nucleotides agree with TRBD2. Trimming cost V 1 base and J 7 bases; bases outside gene matches: 5. Germline values: CDR1 LGHNA, CDR2 YNFKEQ. CDR3 length equals 15 residues. The CDR3 DNA is TGTGCCAGCAGCCAAGCGACGACTAGCGGGGGAGAGCAGTACTTC. Protein sequence: CASSQATTSGGEQYF.

The rearrangement uses TRBV11-2 and TRBJ2-3; 8 nucleotides match TRBD2. CDR1 and CDR2 from the germline V gene are SGHAT and FQNNGV. This CDR3 contains 16 residues. Trimming took 5 bases from V and 4 from J; bases not matched to a gene: 11. Written as DNA, the CDR3 is TGTGCCAGCAGCCTTTCACGTACTAGCGGATCAGATACGCAGTATTTT. It specifies CASSLSRTSGSDTQYF. The full variable domain, rest sourced from reference TRBV11-2 and TRBJ2-3, is EAGVAQSPRYKIIEKRQSVAFWCNPISGHATLYWYQQILGQGPKLLIQFQNNGVVDDSQLPKDRFSAERLKGVDSTLKIQPAKLEDSAVYLCASSLSRTSGSDTQYFGPGTRLTVL.

This clone is a singleton in its sample. The chain couples TRBV30 to TRBJ1-5; no clear D gene. Trimming removed 0 bases from V and 7 bases from J, with 10 bases in between. Per germline, CDR1 GTSNPN and CDR2 SVGIG (reference sequence). CDR3 length equals 13 residues. The CDR3 DNA reads as TGTGCCTGGAGTGTCACCACGGGGCAGCCCCAGCATTTT. Translated: CAWSVTTGQPQHF.

This chain links TRBV25-1 with TRBJ2-7; the D gene is possibly TRBD2 (6 bases). The length of the CDR3 is 13 residues. The germline V gene encodes CDR1 MGHDK and CDR2 SYGVNS. The V gene lost 4 bases and the J gene lost 3 bases, with 10 bases spanning the gap. DNA for the CDR3: TGTGCCAGCAGTGTCGCGGGGTACTACGAGCAGTACTTC. Encoded protein: CASSVAGYYEQYF.

The chain is built from TRBV10-1 and TRBJ2-5, with 9 bases aligning to TRBD1. The CDR3 consists of 15 residues. V dropped 11 bases and J dropped 4; count of bases not matched to a gene: 14. Germline values: CDR1 WNHNN, CDR2 SYGVQD (reference sequence). CDR3 protein: CARHRSTGGGETQYF. CDR3 nucleotides: TGCGCCCGTCACCGCTCGACAGGGGGTGGAGAGACCCAGTACTTC.

This sequence joins TRBV11-2 and TRBJ2-7; 12 nucleotides align to TRBD2. The J segment lost 5 bases and the V segment lost 7 bases, leaving 6 bases of the junction unmatched. Germline V gene lookup returns CDR1 SGHAT and CDR2 FQNNGV. The CDR3 runs to 14 residues. The chain's CDR3 is CASNRLAGAHEQYF. The DNA for the CDR3 is TGTGCCAGCAACCGACTAGCGGGAGCCCACGAGCAGTACTTC.

The CDR3 spells CASSPQTGLNTEAFF. Written as DNA, the CDR3 is TGTGCCAGCTCACCACAGACAGGGCTGAACACTGAAGCTTTCTTT. The chain has TRBV18 and TRBJ1-1; 7 positions agree with TRBD1. Trimming at V came to 1 base and at J to 0 bases, leaving 2 bases not matched to a gene. This CDR3 has 15 amino acids. Germline V gives CDR1 KGHSH, CDR2 LQKENI.